The next 22 T cell receptor beta chains were all read from a single sample in a study of blood T cell repertoires in COVID-19. Sequenced by immunoSEQ multiplex PCR; TCRdb stores in-frame clones only, minus some. The sample holds 140,000 or so clones, more than 75% seen once. Specimen: PBMCs or T cells enriched from blood (not recorded which). The receptors were gathered from a man in his fifties or sixties who had recovered from COVID-19.

The V and J genes are TRBV5-1 and TRBJ2-7; maybe TRBD1 (6 bases). Germline loops: CDR1 SGHRS, CDR2 YFSETQ. The CDR3 spans 14 residues. Trimming took off 1 base at V and 2 bases at J, with 10 bases between the two ends. CDR3 residues: CASSLQQGPYEQYF. DNA for the CDR3: TGCGCCAGCAGCTTGCAACAGGGCCCCTACGAGCAGTACTTC.

This clone was found a few times. This sequence joins TRBV28 and TRBJ1-2; D is undetermined. Germline assignment: CDR1 MDHEN and CDR2 SYDVKM. The CDR3 has 14 residues. V was clipped by 4 bases and J by 8 bases, with 17 bases between them. CDR3 residues: CASSSGTLLEGYTF. For the CDR3, the DNA is TGTGCCAGCAGTTCCGGCACCCTCCTAGAAGGCTACACCTTC.

This clone was seen a few times. V and J are TRBV30 and TRBJ1-2; 8 bases map to TRBD1. Germline CDR1 GTSNPN, CDR2 SVGIG (reference sequence). The ends lost 0 bases at V and 6 bases at J; junction bases unmatched: 9. The CDR3 is 15 residues long. CDR3 in amino acids: CAWSVTGGVPHGYTF. For the CDR3, the DNA is TGTGCCTGGAGTGTAACAGGGGGTGTCCCACATGGCTACACCTTC. Complete variable domain (other parts from reference TRBV30 and TRBJ1-2): SQTIHQWPATLVQPVGSPLSLECTVEGTSNPNLYWYRQAAGRGLQLLFYSVGIGQISSEVPQNLSASRPQDRQFILSSKKLLLSDSGFYLCAWSVTGGVPHGYTFGSGTRLTVV.

This clone was found once. V is TRBV5-1 and J is TRBJ2-7; the D gene is possibly TRBD2 (6 bases). Trimming pared 8 bases from V and 2 bases from J, leaving 26 bases between. CDR1 and CDR2 (germline): SGHRS, YFSETQ. The CDR3 extends over 17 amino acids. For the CDR3, the DNA is TGCGCCAGTCAACTGGGGACTTCCGATTTTTTTCCCTACGAGCAGTACTTC. It specifies CASQLGTSDFFPYEQYF.

This sequence joins TRBV5-1 and TRBJ1-2; the D gene is possibly TRBD1 (5 bases). This CDR3 comprises 14 residues. With 5 bases removed from V and 3 bases from J, the gap between germline ends came to 14 bases. From germline, CDR1 is SGHRS and CDR2 YFSETQ. The CDR3 DNA is TGCGCCAGCAGTTACGGGGGTTTCGACTATGGCTACACCTTC. Encoded protein: CASSYGGFDYGYTF.

The chain employs TRBV6-5 and TRBJ2-1; 7 bases map to TRBD2. This CDR3 contains 16 residues. Germline-derived CDR1 and CDR2 are MNHEY and SVGAGI. The trim removed 0 bases at V and 3 bases at J, leaving 5 bases unmatched. CDR3 nucleotide sequence: TGTGCCAGCAGTTACTCTCGGGAGGTTTACTACAATGAGCAGTTCTTC. Translation: CASSYSREVYYNEQFF.

This clone appeared once. V and J are TRBV7-3 and TRBJ2-1; TRBD2 aligns across 15 bases. There are 16 residues in the CDR3. Per the germline V gene, CDR1 is SGHTA and CDR2 is FQGTGA. The ends lost 5 bases at V and 9 bases at J; junction bases unmatched: 8. The CDR3 here is CASSPRTSGRASEQFF. CDR3 sequence (DNA): TGTGCCAGCAGCCCCCGGACTAGCGGGAGGGCCTCTGAGCAGTTCTTC. The entire variable domain, with the rest obtained from reference TRBV7-3 and TRBJ2-1, is as follows: GAGVSQTPSNKVTEKGKYVELRCDPISGHTALYWYRQSLGQGPEFLIYFQGTGAADDSGLPNDRFFAVRPEGSVSTLKIQRTERGDSAVYLCASSPRTSGRASEQFFGPGTRLTVL.

V gene TRBV27 combines with J gene TRBJ1-4; 9 bases match TRBD1. Germline V lookup: CDR1 MNHEY, CDR2 SMNVEV (reference sequence). The CDR3 runs to 17 residues. V lost 4 bases and J lost 3; bases outside the gene matches: 9. The DNA of the CDR3 is TGTGCCAGCAGTTCCCTTCGACAGGGGGATGCTAATGAAAAACTGTTTTTT. This gives the protein CASSSLRQGDANEKLFF.

The V and J genes are TRBV6-5 and TRBJ1-4; D unclear. The V gene's germline CDR1 is MNHEY and CDR2 SVGAGI. Trimming cost V 6 bases and J 8 bases, with 19 bases left between them. The CDR3 runs 15 residues. CDR3 residues: CASRSSPTDLEKLFF. In DNA, the CDR3 is TGTGCCAGCAGATCAAGCCCGACTGATCTGGAAAAACTGTTTTTT.

The gene calls are TRBV19 and TRBJ2-3; D is undetermined. Germline V gives CDR1 LNHDA, CDR2 SQIVND (reference sequence). Trimming removed 4 bases at V and 0 bases at J, with 8 bases between. This CDR3 is 14 amino acids long. This CDR3 reads CASSTHWSTDTQYF. CDR3 DNA: TGTGCCAGTAGTACCCACTGGAGCACAGATACGCAGTATTTT.

This chain uses TRBV7-8 with TRBJ2-4; TRBD2 agrees at 7 bases. Trimming at V came to 1 base and at J to 8 bases, leaving 5 bases not matched to a gene. From germline, CDR1 is SGHVS and CDR2 FQNEAQ. The CDR3 is 14 amino acids. The CDR3 nucleotides read TGTGCCAGCAGCTTAGGGGGAGGGGCGGACATTCAGTACTTC. It specifies CASSLGGGADIQYF.

V gene TRBV27 combines with J gene TRBJ1-6; D is ambiguous. Trimming took off 5 bases at V and 8 bases at J, with 10 bases between the two ends. CDR1 is MNHEY and CDR2 is SMNVEV in the germline V gene (reference sequence). This CDR3 region has 13 residues. CDR3 DNA: TGTGCCAGCAGTCACGGTCCCGATTCACCCCTCCACTTT. This encodes CASSHGPDSPLHF.

The sample holds a few counts of this clone. The rearrangement joins TRBV3-1 (or the pseudogene TRBV3-2) to TRBJ2-7; TRBD1 matches 9 bases. Germline loops: CDR1 LGHDT, CDR2 YNNKEL (reference sequence). The CDR3 runs 14 residues. Trimming cost V 5 bases and J 5 bases; bases outside gene matches: 7. CDR3: CASSSRDRADEQYF. CDR3 DNA: TGTGCCAGCAGCAGCCGGGACAGGGCCGACGAGCAGTACTTC.

The chain uses TRBV2 and TRBJ1-5; D perhaps matches TRBD1 (5 bases). In germline, CDR1 is SNHLY, CDR2 FYNNEI. CDR3 size: 14 residues. V was shortened by 5 bases and J by 3 bases, with 11 bases between the two germline ends. The CDR3 spells CASSTLDNNQPQHF. CDR3 nucleotides: TGTGCCAGCAGTACTCTGGACAACAATCAGCCCCAGCATTTT.

The V call is TRBV7-8, the J call TRBJ2-1, with 13 bases fitting TRBD2. This CDR3 is built from 16 residues. Losses at the gene ends were 5 bases for V and 7 bases for J; bases not matched to a gene: 8. From germline, CDR1 is SGHVS and CDR2 FQNEAQ. The chain's CDR3 is CASSPTATSGGNEQFF. The CDR3 DNA is TGTGCCAGCAGCCCCACAGCGACTAGCGGGGGGAATGAGCAGTTCTTC.

This chain links TRBV14 with TRBJ1-2; tentatively, D is TRBD1 (5 bases). The V end was cut by 3 bases, the J end by 0 bases, with 11 bases between. This CDR3 has 15 residues. Germline V gives CDR1 SGHDN, CDR2 FVKESK. CDR3 nucleotides: TGTGCCAGCAGCCACCTACCGACAGCTAACTATGGCTACACCTTC. This sequence encodes CASSHLPTANYGYTF.

The chain links TRBV4-1 to TRBJ2-7; 7 bases agree with TRBD1. V was clipped by 5 bases and J by 2 bases; unmatched bases: 12. The CDR3 is made up of 16 amino acids. CDR1 is MGHRA, CDR2 YSYEKL, per germline. The CDR3 DNA is TGCGCCAGCAGCTTCCTTCCAGGGCAGGGGGCCTACGAGCAGTACTTC. Residues: CASSFLPGQGAYEQYF.

This chain connects TRBV5-1 to TRBJ1-2, with 8 bases matching TRBD1. CDR3 length equals 15 residues. Unmatched junction bases numbered 8, after V lost 1 base and J lost 6 bases. Germline V gene data show CDR1 as SGHRS and CDR2 as YFSETQ. The CDR3 is CASSLRSSGGDGYTF. The CDR3 DNA reads TGCGCCAGCAGCTTGAGATCTTCAGGGGGCGATGGCTACACCTTC.

The chain employs TRBV2 and TRBJ2-6; 7 bases map to TRBD1. V lost 4 bases and J lost 2; bases outside the gene matches: 2. From germline, CDR1 is SNHLY and CDR2 FYNNEI. The CDR3 has 15 residues. CDR3 protein: CASSGDRAGANVLTF. The CDR3 nucleotides are TGTGCCAGCAGTGGTGACAGGGCTGGGGCCAACGTCCTGACTTTC.

The CDR3 DNA reads TGTGCCACCCGGAGAGGGCTTAACACCGGGGAGCTGTTTTTT. It is translated as CATRRGLNTGELFF. This sequence joins TRBV19 and TRBJ2-2; TRBD2 is a possible D gene (5 bases). The germline V gene encodes CDR1 LNHDA and CDR2 SQIVND (reference sequence). The V end was cut by 10 bases, the J end by 2 bases, with 14 bases between. This CDR3 region has 14 residues. The whole variable domain, filled in from reference TRBV19 and TRBJ2-2, reads DGGITQSPKYLFRKEGQNVTLSCEQNLNHDAMYWYRQDPGQGLRLIYYSQIVNDFQKGDIAEGYSVSREKKESFPLTVTSAQKNPTAFYLCATRRGLNTGELFFGEGSRLTVL.

V is TRBV25-1 and J is TRBJ2-1, with 9 bases that match TRBD2. Per germline, CDR1 MGHDK and CDR2 SYGVNS. The CDR3 totals 14 residues. With V trimmed by 4 bases and J by 7 bases, 5 bases remained unmatched. The DNA of the CDR3 is TGTGCCAGCAGTGGTCTAGCGGGGAGGAATGAGCAGTTCTTC. This encodes CASSGLAGRNEQFF.

The chain recombines TRBV7-6 with TRBJ1-1, with D perhaps matching TRBD1 (6 bases). The CDR3 runs 15 residues. Trimming took off 4 bases at V and 0 bases at J, with 12 bases between the two ends. Germline lookup yields CDR1 SGHVS and CDR2 FNYEAQ. The CDR3 DNA sequence: TGTGCCAGCAGCTGGACAGCTAGCATGAACACTGAAGCTTTCTTT. Its protein product is CASSWTASMNTEAFF.